Reported below is one T cell receptor beta chain. The data were produced by immunoSEQ multiplex PCR, yet TCRdb's version contains in-frame clones alone and is incomplete. The sample shows fewer than 2,500 clones, approximately 77% of them seen only once. This CDR3 spans 15 amino acids. The source of the sample is a study of somatic mutations in cytotoxic T cells in rheumatoid arthritis. The origin of this receptor is a man between 65 and 85 years old with rheumatoid arthritis. The sample was CD8+ T cells sorted from blood, taken at a follow-up visit. This chain joins TRBV21-1 and TRBJ1-5. TRBV21-1 is a known pseudogene. The CDR3 loop is CASPERARKNQPQHF. The CDR3 coding sequence is TGTGCCAGCCCCGAAAGGGCACGGAAGAATCAGCCCCAGCATTTT.